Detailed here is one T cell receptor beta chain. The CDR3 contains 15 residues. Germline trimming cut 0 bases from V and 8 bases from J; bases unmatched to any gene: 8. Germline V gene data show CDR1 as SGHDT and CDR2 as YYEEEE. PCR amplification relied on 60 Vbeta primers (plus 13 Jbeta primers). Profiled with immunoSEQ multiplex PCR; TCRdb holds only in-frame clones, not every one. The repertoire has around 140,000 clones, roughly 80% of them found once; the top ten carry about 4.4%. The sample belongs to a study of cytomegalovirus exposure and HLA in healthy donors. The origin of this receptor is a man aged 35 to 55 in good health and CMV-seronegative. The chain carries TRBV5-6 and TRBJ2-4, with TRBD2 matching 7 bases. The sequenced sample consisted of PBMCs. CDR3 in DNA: TGTGCCAGCAGCTTGGGCCTGGGGGGGGTTGACATTCAGTACTTC. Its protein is CASSLGLGGVDIQYF.